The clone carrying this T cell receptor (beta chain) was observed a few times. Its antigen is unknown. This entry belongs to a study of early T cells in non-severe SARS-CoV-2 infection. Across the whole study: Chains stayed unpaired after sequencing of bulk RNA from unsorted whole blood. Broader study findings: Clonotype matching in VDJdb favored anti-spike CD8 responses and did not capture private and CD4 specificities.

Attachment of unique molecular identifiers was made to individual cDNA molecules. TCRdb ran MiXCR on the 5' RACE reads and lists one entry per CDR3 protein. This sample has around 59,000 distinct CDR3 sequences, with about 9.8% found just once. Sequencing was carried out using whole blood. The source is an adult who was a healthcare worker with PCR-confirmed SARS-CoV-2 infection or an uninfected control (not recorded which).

The CDR3 loop reads CATSRDYFLEQYF. CDR3 bases: TGTGCCACCAGCAGAGATTACTTCCTAGAGCAGTACTTC. The chain employs TRBV15 and TRBJ2-7; D unclear. The ends were cut back, 0 bases at V and 7 bases at J, with 10 bases in the middle. Germline CDR1 LNHNV, CDR2 YYDKDF (reference sequence). This CDR3 region has 13 residues.